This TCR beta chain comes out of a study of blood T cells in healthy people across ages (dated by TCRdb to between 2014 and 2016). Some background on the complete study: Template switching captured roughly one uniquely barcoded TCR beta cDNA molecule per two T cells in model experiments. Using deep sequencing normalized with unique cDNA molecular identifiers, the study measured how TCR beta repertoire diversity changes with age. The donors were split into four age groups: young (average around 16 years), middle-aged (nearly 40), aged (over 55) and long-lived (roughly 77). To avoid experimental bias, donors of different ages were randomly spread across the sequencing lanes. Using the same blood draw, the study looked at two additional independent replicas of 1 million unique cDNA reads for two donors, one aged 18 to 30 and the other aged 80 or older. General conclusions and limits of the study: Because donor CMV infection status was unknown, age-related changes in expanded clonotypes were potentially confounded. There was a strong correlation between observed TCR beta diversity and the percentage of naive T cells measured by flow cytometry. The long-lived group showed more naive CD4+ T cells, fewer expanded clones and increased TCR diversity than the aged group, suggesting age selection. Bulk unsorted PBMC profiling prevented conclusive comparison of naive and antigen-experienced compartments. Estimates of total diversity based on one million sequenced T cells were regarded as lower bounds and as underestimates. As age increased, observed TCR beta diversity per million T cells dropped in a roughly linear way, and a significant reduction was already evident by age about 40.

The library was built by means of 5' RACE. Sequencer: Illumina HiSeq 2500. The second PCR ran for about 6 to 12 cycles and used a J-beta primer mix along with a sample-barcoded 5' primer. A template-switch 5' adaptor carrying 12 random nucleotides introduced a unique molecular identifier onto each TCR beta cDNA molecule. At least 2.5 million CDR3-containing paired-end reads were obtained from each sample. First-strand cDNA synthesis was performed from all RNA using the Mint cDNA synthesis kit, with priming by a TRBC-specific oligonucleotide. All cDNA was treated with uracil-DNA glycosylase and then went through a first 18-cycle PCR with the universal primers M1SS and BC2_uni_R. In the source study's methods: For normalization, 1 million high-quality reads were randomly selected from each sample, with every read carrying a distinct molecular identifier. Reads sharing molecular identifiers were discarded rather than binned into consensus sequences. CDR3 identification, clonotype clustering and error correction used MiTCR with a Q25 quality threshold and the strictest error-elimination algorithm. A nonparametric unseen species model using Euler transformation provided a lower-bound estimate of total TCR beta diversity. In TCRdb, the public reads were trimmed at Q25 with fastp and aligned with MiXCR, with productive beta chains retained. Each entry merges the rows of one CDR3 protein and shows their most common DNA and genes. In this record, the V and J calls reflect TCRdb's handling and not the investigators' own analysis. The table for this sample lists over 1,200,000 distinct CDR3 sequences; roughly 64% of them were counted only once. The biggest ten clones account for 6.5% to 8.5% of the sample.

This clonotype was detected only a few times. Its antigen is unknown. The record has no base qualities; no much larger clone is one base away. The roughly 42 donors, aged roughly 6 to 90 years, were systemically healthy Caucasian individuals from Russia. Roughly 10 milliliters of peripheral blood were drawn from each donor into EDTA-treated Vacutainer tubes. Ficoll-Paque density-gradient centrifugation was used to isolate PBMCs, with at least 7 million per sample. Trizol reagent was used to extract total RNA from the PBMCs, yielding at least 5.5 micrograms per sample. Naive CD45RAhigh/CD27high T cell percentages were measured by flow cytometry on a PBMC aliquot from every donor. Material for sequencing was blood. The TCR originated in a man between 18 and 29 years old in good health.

The CDR3 protein: CASSQGGQSNQPQHF. The DNA is TGTGCCAGCAGCCAAGGTGGACAGAGCAATCAGCCCCAGCATTTT. The chain is assembled from TRBV14 and TRBJ1-5; a weak D assignment points to TRBD1 (6 bases agree). Deletion took 1 base off V and 1 base off J, with a span of 8 bases between the germline ends. From a lookup of the germline V gene, CDR1 and CDR2 are SGHDN and FVKESK. The CDR3 has 15 amino acids, counting the end cysteine and phenylalanine. CDR3 DNA is the only sequence kept; it has 45 bases, read in frame from the first base.